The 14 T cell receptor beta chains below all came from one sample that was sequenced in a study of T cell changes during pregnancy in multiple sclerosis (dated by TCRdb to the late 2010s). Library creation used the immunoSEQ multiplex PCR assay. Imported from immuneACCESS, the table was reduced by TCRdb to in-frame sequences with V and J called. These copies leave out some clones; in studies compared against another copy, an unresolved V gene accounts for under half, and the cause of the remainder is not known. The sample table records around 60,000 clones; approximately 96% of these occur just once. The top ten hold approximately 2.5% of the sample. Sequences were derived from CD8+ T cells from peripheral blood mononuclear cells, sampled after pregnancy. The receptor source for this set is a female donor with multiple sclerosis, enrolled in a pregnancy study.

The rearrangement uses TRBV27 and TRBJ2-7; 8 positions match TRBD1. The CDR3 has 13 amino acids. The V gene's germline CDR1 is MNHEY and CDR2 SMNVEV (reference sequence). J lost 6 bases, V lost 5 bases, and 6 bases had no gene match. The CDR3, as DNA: TGTGCCAGCAGTCAGGACAGGGTGCGCGAGCAGTACTTC. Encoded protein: CASSQDRVREQYF.

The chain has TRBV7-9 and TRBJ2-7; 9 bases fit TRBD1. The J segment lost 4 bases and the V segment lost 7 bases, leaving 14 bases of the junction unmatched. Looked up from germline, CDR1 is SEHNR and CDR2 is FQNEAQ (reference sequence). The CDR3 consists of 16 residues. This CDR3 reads CASTVPQGTGRYEQYF. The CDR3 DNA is TGTGCCAGCACCGTACCACAGGGGACAGGGAGGTACGAGCAGTACTTC. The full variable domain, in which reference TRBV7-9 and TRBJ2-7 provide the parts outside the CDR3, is DTGVSQNPRHKITKRGQNVTFRCDPISEHNRLYWYRQTLGQGPEFLTYFQNEAQLEKSRLLSDRFSAERPKGSFSTLEIQRTEQGDSAMYLCASTVPQGTGRYEQYFGPGTRLTVT.

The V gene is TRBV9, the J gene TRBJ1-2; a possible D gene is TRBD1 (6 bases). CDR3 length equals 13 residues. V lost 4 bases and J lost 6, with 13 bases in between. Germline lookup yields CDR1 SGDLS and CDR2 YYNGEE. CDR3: CASSPRGIDGYTF. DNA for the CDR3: TGTGCCAGCAGCCCGAGGGGGATAGATGGCTACACCTTC.

This chain's CDR3 is CATLAGENTGELFF. CDR3 DNA sequence: TGTGCCACTCTAGCGGGAGAGAACACCGGGGAGCTGTTTTTT. The gene calls are TRBV10-3 and TRBJ2-2, with 10 bases that match TRBD2. The CDR3 is 14 residues long. V lost 10 bases to trimming and J lost 1 base; unmatched junction nucleotides: 3. Germline CDR1 is ENHRY and CDR2 is SYGVKD.

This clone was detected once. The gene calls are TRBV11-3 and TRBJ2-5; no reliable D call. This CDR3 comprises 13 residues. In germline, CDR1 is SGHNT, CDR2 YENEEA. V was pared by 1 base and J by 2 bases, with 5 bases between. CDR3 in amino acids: CASSLGPQETQYF. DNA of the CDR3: TGTGCCAGCAGCTTAGGGCCTCAAGAGACCCAGTACTTC. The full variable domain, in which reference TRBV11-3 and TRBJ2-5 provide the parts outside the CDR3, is EAGVVQSPRYKIIEKKQPVAFWCNPISGHNTLYWYLQNLGQGPELLIRYENEEAVDDSQLPKDRFSAERLKGVDSTLKIQPAELGDSAVYLCASSLGPQETQYFGPGTRLLVL.

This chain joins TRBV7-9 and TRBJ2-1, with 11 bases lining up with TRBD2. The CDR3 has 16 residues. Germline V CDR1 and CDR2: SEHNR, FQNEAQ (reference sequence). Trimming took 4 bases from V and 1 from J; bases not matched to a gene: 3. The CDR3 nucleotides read TGTGCCAGCAGCTCGGGGACTAGCGGTTCCTACAATGAGCAGTTCTTC. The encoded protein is CASSSGTSGSYNEQFF.

The CDR3 coding sequence is TGTGCCAGTAGTATGACAGGCGCCAACACTGAAGCTTTCTTT. Translated, it gives CASSMTGANTEAFF. The chain joins TRBV19 to TRBJ1-1, with a weak D call TRBD1 (6 bases). Trimming cost V 3 bases and J 2 bases, with 10 bases left between them. Looked up from germline, CDR1 is LNHDA and CDR2 is SQIVND (reference sequence). The CDR3 length is 14 residues.

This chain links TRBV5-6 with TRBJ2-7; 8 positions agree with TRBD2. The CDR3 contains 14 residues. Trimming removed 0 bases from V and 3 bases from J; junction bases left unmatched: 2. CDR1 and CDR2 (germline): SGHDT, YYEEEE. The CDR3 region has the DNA TGTGCCAGCAGCTTGGGAGCGGGAGACTACGAGCAGTACTTC. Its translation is CASSLGAGDYEQYF.

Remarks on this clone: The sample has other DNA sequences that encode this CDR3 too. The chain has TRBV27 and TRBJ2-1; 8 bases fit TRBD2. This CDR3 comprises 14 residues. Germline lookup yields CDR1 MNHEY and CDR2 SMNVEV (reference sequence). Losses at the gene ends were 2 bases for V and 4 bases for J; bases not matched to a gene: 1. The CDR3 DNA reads TGTGCCAGCAGTTTAAGCGGGAGTTACAATGAGCAGTTCTTC. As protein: CASSLSGSYNEQFF.

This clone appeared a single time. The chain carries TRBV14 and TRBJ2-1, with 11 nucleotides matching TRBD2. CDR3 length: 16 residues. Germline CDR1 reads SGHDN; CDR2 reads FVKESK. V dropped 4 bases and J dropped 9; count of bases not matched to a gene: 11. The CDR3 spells CASSLIAGGLLSEQFF. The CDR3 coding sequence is TGTGCCAGCAGCCTTATAGCGGGAGGGCTTCTGAGTGAGCAGTTCTTC. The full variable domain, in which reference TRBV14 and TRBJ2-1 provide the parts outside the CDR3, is EAGVTQFPSHSVIEKGQTVTLRCDPISGHDNLYWYRRVMGKEIKFLLHFVKESKQDESGMPNNRFLAERTGGTYSTLKVQPAELEDSGVYFCASSLIAGGLLSEQFFGPGTRLTVL.

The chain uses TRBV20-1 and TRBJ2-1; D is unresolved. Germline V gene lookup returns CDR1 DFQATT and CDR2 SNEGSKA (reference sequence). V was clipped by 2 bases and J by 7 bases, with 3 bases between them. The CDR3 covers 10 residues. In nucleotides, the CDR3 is TGCAGTGCTAGATCGAATGAGCAGTTCTTC. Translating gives CSARSNEQFF.

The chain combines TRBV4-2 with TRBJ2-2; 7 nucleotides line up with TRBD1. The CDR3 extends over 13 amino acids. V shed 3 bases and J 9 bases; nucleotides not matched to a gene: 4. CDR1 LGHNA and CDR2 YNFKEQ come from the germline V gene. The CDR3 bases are TGTGCCAGCAGCCAGACGACAGGGAGGGAGCTGTTTTTT. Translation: CASSQTTGRELFF.

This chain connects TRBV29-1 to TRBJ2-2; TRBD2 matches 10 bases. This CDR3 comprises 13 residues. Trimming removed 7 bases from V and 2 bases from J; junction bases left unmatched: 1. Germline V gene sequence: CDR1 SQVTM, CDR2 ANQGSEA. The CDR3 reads CSGLAGNTGELFF. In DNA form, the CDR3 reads TGCAGCGGACTAGCGGGTAACACCGGGGAGCTGTTTTTT.

CDR3 residues: CASSSRVNYEQYF. The CDR3 DNA follows: TGTGCCAGCAGCTCTCGGGTTAACTACGAGCAGTACTTC. The chain has TRBV7-9 and TRBJ2-7; D gene uncertain. Germline V gene sequence: CDR1 SEHNR, CDR2 FQNEAQ (reference sequence). The CDR3 contains 13 residues. Trimming cost V 4 bases and J 3 bases, with 10 bases left between them.